The T cell receptor (beta chain) described here comes from a study of regulatory T cells in long-lasting Graves disease. Study-level results: Those with persistent Graves' had less TCR diversity than newly diagnosed patients.

Sequencing libraries for TCR beta were prepared with iRepertoire HTBI primers and Arm-PCR of CDR3 regions. One entry per CDR3 protein results from TCRdb running MiXCR on the multiplex PCR reads. The sample includes around 460,000 distinct CDR3 sequences, 14% seen only once; the top ten take approximately 17%. A few counts support this clonotype. The antigen remains undetermined. CDR1 is SGHRS and CDR2 is YFSETQ in the germline V gene. The CDR3 is 15 residues long. Trimming pared 7 bases from V and 0 bases from J, leaving 15 bases between. The time point was: newly diagnosed GD, antithyroid drugs for less than 3 months. PBMC-extracted RNA yielded the TCR library. These sequences were also reported in another study, on T cells in Graves' hyperthyroidism and ophthalmopathy. According to that study: Carried out on the TCR CDR3, a first-round RT-PCR used the HTBI primer set.

The sequence came from a woman aged 50 to 60 with Graves disease. The J gene is TRBJ2-3, the V gene TRBV5-1, with D perhaps TRBD1 (6 bases). The starting material was peripheral blood mononuclear cells (PBMCs), obtained at new diagnosis, from a patient treated with antithyroid drugs. DNA for the CDR3: TGCGCCAGCGACAGAGGACAGACTAGCACAGATACGCAGTATTTT. This gives the protein CASDRGQTSTDTQYF.